These 32 T cell receptor beta chains share one sample of origin, sequenced in a study of T cell responses to AZD1222 COVID-19 vaccine (dated by TCRdb to about 2021). The library was generated by the immunoSEQ multiplex PCR assay. As stored in TCRdb, this immuneACCESS dataset retains in-frame rearrangements with V and J assigned. A fraction of the clones does not appear; measured against another copy, unresolved V genes explain less than half of the discrepancy, and the remainder lacks a known reason. A total of 150,000 or so clones appear in this sample, less than 95% of them only once. The ten most abundant clones make up approximately 0.6% of the sample. Explained via the paper, the time point label denotes: baseline before first vaccination. The starting material was peripheral blood, obtained on day 0 of AZD1222 vaccination. These receptors were taken from an adult in good health.

The chain combines TRBV10-1 with TRBJ2-3; 7 nucleotides agree with TRBD2. The ends lost 2 bases at V and 3 bases at J; junction bases unmatched: 5. CDR1 and CDR2 from the germline V gene are WNHNN and SYGVQD (reference sequence). There are 15 residues in the CDR3. The chain's CDR3 is CASSELAEGTDTQYF. CDR3 nucleotides: TGCGCCAGCAGTGAGCTAGCGGAGGGGACAGATACGCAGTATTTT.

This clone appeared a single time. Written as DNA, the CDR3 is TGTGCCAGCAGTCTCCTAGACCCCACTGAAGCTTTCTTT. Translation gives CASSLLDPTEAFF. The chain is built from TRBV28 and TRBJ1-1; D is unclear. Germline CDR1 and CDR2: MDHEN and SYDVKM. Trimming removed 5 bases at V and 4 bases at J, with 11 bases between. This CDR3 is built from 13 residues.

The chain joins TRBV27 to TRBJ1-2; D call uncertain. Per the germline V gene, CDR1 is MNHEY and CDR2 is SMNVEV (reference sequence). The CDR3 sequence is 14 residues long. The V end lost 2 bases, the J end lost 3 bases, and 10 bases lay between the germline ends. The CDR3 bases are TGTGCCAGCAGTTTAAGGGCGGAGCACTATGGCTACACCTTC. Translated: CASSLRAEHYGYTF.

The rearrangement joins TRBV5-4 to TRBJ1-1; no clear D. Trimming left V 0 bases short and J 3 bases short, with 15 bases between. This CDR3 contains 16 residues. CDR1 is SGHNT, CDR2 YYREEE, per germline (reference sequence). CDR3 residues: CASSLARAASDTEAFF. CDR3 in DNA: TGTGCCAGCAGCTTGGCCCGGGCCGCGTCTGACACTGAAGCTTTCTTT.

This clone is a singleton in its sample. The rearrangement uses TRBV11-2 and TRBJ1-2; TRBD1 agrees at 7 bases. CDR1 is SGHAT and CDR2 is FQNNGV in the germline V gene. CDR3 length equals 12 residues. Trimming at V came to 10 bases and at J to 3 bases, leaving 5 bases not matched to a gene. CDR3 protein: CAIATGYYGYTF. Here the CDR3 DNA reads TGTGCCATTGCGACAGGGTACTATGGCTACACCTTC.

The chain is built from TRBV5-1 and TRBJ2-5, with 13 bases fitting TRBD2. The CDR3 spans 16 residues. Germline loops: CDR1 SGHRS, CDR2 YFSETQ. V was clipped by 7 bases and J by 5 bases; unmatched bases: 11. The CDR3 loop is CASGRTGTSGTETQYF. The CDR3 nucleotides read TGCGCCAGCGGCCGGACCGGGACTAGCGGGACGGAGACCCAGTACTTC.

The rearrangement joins TRBV4-1 to TRBJ2-2; D is unclear. The CDR3 contains 17 residues. CDR1 MGHRA and CDR2 YSYEKL come from the germline V gene. Trimming pared 1 base from V and 2 bases from J, leaving 14 bases between. Here the CDR3 DNA reads TGCGCCAGCAGCCAAGTTGGATCCGTTCCCAACACCGGGGAGCTGTTTTTT. Translated: CASSQVGSVPNTGELFF.

This chain joins TRBV29-1 and TRBJ2-7, with 12 positions matching TRBD2. Germline trimming cut 1 base from V and 5 bases from J; bases unmatched to any gene: 9. The CDR3 is 16 amino acids. Germline V gene sequence: CDR1 SQVTM, CDR2 ANQGSEA. CDR3 sequence (DNA): TGCAGCGTTGAAGTGACCGGGACTAGCGGGTGGAACGAGCAGTACTTC. Protein: CSVEVTGTSGWNEQYF.

The rearrangement joins TRBV7-9 to TRBJ1-4, with TRBD1 matching over 7 bases. Germline V gene data show CDR1 as SEHNR and CDR2 as FQNEAQ (reference sequence). The length of the CDR3 is 15 residues. The ends lost 4 bases at V and 4 bases at J; junction bases unmatched: 6. The CDR3 reads CASSSGQALNEKLFF. Written as DNA, the CDR3 is TGTGCCAGCAGCTCCGGACAGGCCCTTAATGAAAAACTGTTTTTT.

J is TRBJ2-1 and V is TRBV7-8, with no clear D. Germline V lookup: CDR1 SGHVS, CDR2 FQNEAQ. CDR3 size: 12 residues. Trimming took 5 bases from V and 9 from J, leaving 11 bases between them. CDR3 in amino acids: CASSPVWGEQFF. The CDR3, as DNA: TGTGCCAGCAGCCCCGTATGGGGTGAGCAGTTCTTC.

This chain links TRBV16 with TRBJ2-1; TRBD2 agrees at 8 bases. The CDR3 runs 17 residues. The J segment lost 3 bases and the V segment lost 5 bases, leaving 12 bases of the junction unmatched. Per germline, CDR1 KGHSY and CDR2 FQNENV. CDR3 nucleotide sequence: TGTGCCAGCAGCTACCCCCTTATAGCGGGGATCTACAATGAGCAGTTCTTC. It yields the protein CASSYPLIAGIYNEQFF.

The V gene is TRBV7-9, the J gene TRBJ1-3; D gene uncertain. Germline values: CDR1 SEHNR, CDR2 FQNEAQ (reference sequence). The length of the CDR3 is 15 residues. Trimming stripped 6 bases from V and 0 bases from J, with 12 bases between. CDR3: CASSSGRSSGNTIYF. In nucleotides, the CDR3 is TGTGCCAGCAGTTCCGGACGCAGCTCTGGAAACACCATATATTTT.

Here the CDR3 reads CASILRVPVTEAFF. The CDR3 coding sequence is TGTGCCAGCATTCTCCGGGTCCCGGTCACTGAAGCTTTCTTT. The V and J genes are TRBV28 and TRBJ1-1; unclear D gene. The V and J ends lost 7 bases and 4 bases respectively, with 16 bases between them. The CDR3 extends over 14 amino acids. Germline CDR1 reads MDHEN; CDR2 reads SYDVKM.

CDR3 residues: CASNAGGAGNTEAFF. CDR3 nucleotides: TGCGCCAGCAACGCAGGGGGCGCAGGGAACACTGAAGCTTTCTTT. The chain is built from TRBV5-1 and TRBJ1-1, with 8 bases matching TRBD1. V was clipped by 6 bases and J by 1 base; unmatched bases: 8. The CDR3 is 15 residues long. The V gene's germline CDR1 is SGHRS and CDR2 YFSETQ.

This chain joins TRBV13 and TRBJ2-3; 9 positions agree with TRBD1. Per the germline V gene, CDR1 is PRHDT and CDR2 is FYEKMQ (reference sequence). Trimming at V came to 5 bases and at J to 9 bases, leaving 12 bases not matched to a gene. CDR3 length: 15 amino acids. CDR3 sequence: CASSRPRDRVETQYF. CDR3 DNA sequence: TGTGCCAGCAGCCGCCCACGGGACAGGGTAGAAACGCAGTATTTT.

This clone has just one count. The chain recombines TRBV4-2 with TRBJ1-3; D remains ambiguous. This CDR3 comprises 13 residues. Germline V lookup: CDR1 LGHNA, CDR2 YNFKEQ. Trimming cost V 4 bases and J 4 bases, with 8 bases left between them. The CDR3 nucleotides read TGTGCCAGCAGCCCCCACGCGGGAAACACCATATATTTT. Translated: CASSPHAGNTIYF.

The CDR3 here is CASISIGTAPNYGYTF. CDR3 sequence (DNA): TGTGCCAGCATCAGCATAGGGACAGCTCCTAACTATGGCTACACCTTC. The chain couples TRBV28 to TRBJ1-2; 7 bases line up with TRBD1. The germline gives CDR1 MDHEN, CDR2 SYDVKM. V lost 7 bases and J lost 0; bases outside the gene matches: 11. The CDR3 spans 16 residues.

The chain is built from TRBV6-5 and TRBJ2-1; perhaps TRBD2 as D (5 bases). The CDR3 totals 14 residues. V dropped 8 bases and J dropped 2 bases, with 13 bases sitting between them. Germline V gene data show CDR1 as MNHEY and CDR2 as SVGAGI. The CDR3 DNA sequence: TGTGCCAGCGTCGACGGGGTAGCCTACAATGAGCAGTTCTTC. It yields the protein CASVDGVAYNEQFF.

V gene TRBV2 combines with J gene TRBJ1-3; D ambiguous. Germline V gives CDR1 SNHLY, CDR2 FYNNEI. Trimming took off 3 bases at V and 0 bases at J, with 3 bases between the two ends. This CDR3 has 13 residues. The CDR3 DNA is TGTGCCAGCAGTGAGGACTCTGGAAACACCATATATTTT. It is translated as CASSEDSGNTIYF.

This chain joins TRBV20-1 and TRBJ2-1; no definite D call. V gave up 3 bases and J gave up 6 bases, with 6 bases separating them. Per the germline V gene, CDR1 is DFQATT and CDR2 is SNEGSKA (reference sequence). CDR3 size: 11 residues. This CDR3 is CSASFFNEQFF. CDR3 nucleotides: TGCAGTGCTAGTTTTTTCAATGAGCAGTTCTTC.

This clone was seen a single time. The J gene is TRBJ2-2, the V gene TRBV29-1; 11 bases are shared with TRBD2. In germline, CDR1 is SQVTM, CDR2 ANQGSEA. J lost 3 bases, V lost 0 bases, and 6 bases had no gene match. The CDR3 sequence is 17 residues long. CDR3 sequence reads: CSVEDHTSGGDTGELFF. CDR3 bases: TGCAGCGTTGAAGATCACACTAGCGGGGGAGACACCGGGGAGCTGTTTTTT.

The chain uses TRBV6-5 and TRBJ2-7; 7 nucleotides align to TRBD1. The germline V gene has CDR1 MNHEY and CDR2 SVGAGI. CDR3 length: 15 residues. V gave up 1 base and J gave up 3 bases; unmatched junction bases: 6. The CDR3 DNA reads as TGTGCCAGCAGTTACTTGGGACAGAGTTTCTACGAGCAGTACTTC. Its translation is CASSYLGQSFYEQYF.

The V gene is TRBV2, the J gene TRBJ1-1, with 7 bases aligning to TRBD1. Germline V gene data show CDR1 as SNHLY and CDR2 as FYNNEI. This CDR3 comprises 15 residues. J lost 0 bases, V lost 6 bases, and 7 bases had no gene match. CDR3 region: CASRVGTVMNTEAFF. In nucleotides, the CDR3 is TGTGCCAGCAGGGTAGGGACAGTGATGAACACTGAAGCTTTCTTT.

The rearrangement uses TRBV5-1 and TRBJ1-1, with D hard to call. CDR1 and CDR2 (germline): SGHRS, YFSETQ. The germline V and J ends were trimmed by 3 bases and 1 base, with 7 bases remaining between them. This CDR3 comprises 13 residues. CDR3 nucleotide sequence: TGCGCCAGCAGCTCGCGGGAGAACACTGAAGCTTTCTTT. This translates into CASSSRENTEAFF.

The V and J genes are TRBV5-1 and TRBJ2-2; maybe TRBD2 (5 bases). CDR1 and CDR2 (germline): SGHRS, YFSETQ. V shed 0 bases and J shed 5 bases, with 14 bases lying between them. The CDR3 has 16 amino acids. CDR3 DNA: TGCGCCAGCAGCTTGGGAAGACCGACGGGGACCGGGGAGCTGTTTTTT. This codes for CASSLGRPTGTGELFF.

V gene TRBV19 combines with J gene TRBJ2-5; D gene ambiguous. V was clipped by 1 base and J by 14 bases, with 23 bases between them. CDR3 length: 15 amino acids. In germline, CDR1 is LNHDA, CDR2 SQIVND (reference sequence). The CDR3 DNA sequence: TGTGCCAGTAGTATAGGAATTGGGCAGGCCACTGAAAAATACTTC. Protein product: CASSIGIGQATEKYF.

This chain links TRBV5-4 with TRBJ1-2, with 7 bases identical to TRBD1. V lost 0 bases to trimming and J lost 1 base; unmatched junction nucleotides: 0. The germline gives CDR1 SGHNT, CDR2 YYREEE (reference sequence). The CDR3 extends over 14 amino acids. The CDR3 sequence is CASSLAGGNYGYTF. DNA of the CDR3: TGTGCCAGCAGCTTGGCAGGGGGTAACTATGGCTACACCTTC.

The gene calls are TRBV7-8 and TRBJ2-2; tentatively, D is TRBD1 or TRBD2 (5 bases each). The CDR3 covers 14 residues. Per the germline V gene, CDR1 is SGHVS and CDR2 is FQNEAQ. The V end lost 5 bases, the J end lost 8 bases, and 15 bases lay between the germline ends. CDR3 sequence reads: CASSRGAGLGELFF. The CDR3 DNA reads as TGTGCCAGCAGCCGAGGGGCGGGTCTGGGGGAGCTGTTTTTT.

The chain has TRBV5-5 and TRBJ1-5, with unresolved D. There are 12 residues in the CDR3. CDR1 is SGHKS, CDR2 YYEKEE, per germline (reference sequence). V was trimmed by 0 bases and J by 3 bases, leaving 1 base between them. CDR3 nucleotides: TGTGCCAGCAGCTTGGCCAATCAGCCCCAGCATTTT. Protein sequence: CASSLANQPQHF.

The chain combines TRBV27 with TRBJ2-3, with D maybe TRBD2 (5 bases). With 11 bases removed from V and 2 bases from J, the gap between germline ends came to 14 bases. The CDR3 loop spans 13 amino acids. The germline CDR1 and CDR2 sequences are MNHEY and SMNVEV (reference sequence). CDR3 DNA sequence: TGTGCCTCCGGGCAGAGGGCCACAGATACGCAGTATTTT. Translated: CASGQRATDTQYF.

In its sample, this clone was seen a few times. This sequence joins TRBV14 and TRBJ1-3, with D possibly being TRBD1 (6 bases). The V gene lost 0 bases and the J gene lost 2 bases, with 23 bases spanning the gap. The CDR3 contains 20 residues. Germline CDR1 SGHDN, CDR2 FVKESK. The CDR3 DNA is TGTGCCAGCAGCCAAGATTTTCCCCCGGGGGGCATAAGAGCTGGAAACACCATATATTTT. It codes for CASSQDFPPGGIRAGNTIYF.

The rearrangement joins TRBV2 to TRBJ2-1; possible D gene TRBD2, 6 bases. The CDR3 is 11 residues long. Trimming removed 9 bases from V and 10 bases from J, with 13 bases in between. Germline loops: CDR1 SNHLY, CDR2 FYNNEI. Here the CDR3 DNA reads TGTGCCAGTCTGACTAGTGGCGAGCAGTTCTTC. Its translation: CASLTSGEQFF. The full variable domain, its missing parts supplied by reference TRBV2 and TRBJ2-1, is EPEVTQTPSHQVTQMGQEVILRCVPISNHLYFYWYRQILGQKVEFLVSFYNNEISEKSEIFDDQFSVERPDGSNFTLKIRSTKLEDSAMYFCASLTSGEQFFGPGTRLTVL.